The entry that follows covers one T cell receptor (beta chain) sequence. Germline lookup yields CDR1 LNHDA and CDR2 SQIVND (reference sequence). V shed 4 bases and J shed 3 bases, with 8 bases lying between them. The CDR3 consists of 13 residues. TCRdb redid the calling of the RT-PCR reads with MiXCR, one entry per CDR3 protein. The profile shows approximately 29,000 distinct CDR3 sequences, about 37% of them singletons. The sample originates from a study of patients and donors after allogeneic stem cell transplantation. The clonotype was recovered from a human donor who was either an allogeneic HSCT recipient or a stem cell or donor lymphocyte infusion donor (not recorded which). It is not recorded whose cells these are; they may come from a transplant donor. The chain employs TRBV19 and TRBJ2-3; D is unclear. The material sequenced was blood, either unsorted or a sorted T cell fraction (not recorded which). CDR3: CASSTGNTDTQYF. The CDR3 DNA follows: TGTGCCAGTAGTACGGGTAATACAGATACGCAGTATTTT.